This passage covers 4 T cell receptor beta chains from one sample sequenced in a study of response to subunit inactivated influenza vaccine. TCRdb reanalysed the RT-PCR reads using MiXCR and keeps one entry per CDR3 protein. The sample has over 650,000 distinct CDR3 sequences; less than 20% are singletons. Material: PBMCs from blood, obtained approximately 5 days after vaccination. The receptor set was obtained from a man aged 50 or older who received an inactivated influenza vaccine.

The gene calls are TRBV4-3 and TRBJ2-4; 7 nucleotides align to TRBD1. Germline assignment: CDR1 LGHNA and CDR2 YSLEER. J gave up 0 bases and V 0 bases, and 5 bases lay outside the gene matches. CDR3 size: 17 residues. The CDR3 DNA follows: TGCGCCAGCAGCCAAGATTGGACAGGACGAGCCAAAAACATTCAGTACTTC. As protein: CASSQDWTGRAKNIQYF.

This clonotype was seen more than once but under ten times. This sequence joins TRBV5-1 and TRBJ1-1; 9 bases map to TRBD1. The V segment lost 1 base and the J segment 1 base; nucleotides outside the gene matches: 8. Germline V gene data show CDR1 as SGHRS and CDR2 as YFSETQ. The CDR3 totals 17 residues. The CDR3 nucleotides are TGCGCCAGCAGCTTGAAAGCGGGACAGGGATCGAACACTGAAGCTTTCTTT. This encodes CASSLKAGQGSNTEAFF.

V usage is TRBV20-1 and J usage is TRBJ2-1, with D possibly TRBD2 on 6 matching bases. With 3 bases removed from V and 6 bases from J, the gap between germline ends came to 18 bases. The CDR3 totals 15 residues. Germline values: CDR1 DFQATT, CDR2 SNEGSKA (reference sequence). The CDR3 DNA reads TGCAGTGCTAGGATGAGGATAACCGGGAGCAATGAGCAGTTCTTC. Translated: CSARMRITGSNEQFF.

The chain recombines TRBV4-2 with TRBJ2-1; TRBD2 matches 8 bases. J lost 4 bases, V lost 1 base, and 15 bases had no gene match. The length of the CDR3 is 19 residues. Germline CDR1 is LGHNA and CDR2 is YNFKEQ. DNA for the CDR3: TGTGCCAGCAGCCAAGTCGTCGGGCACGGGGGGGCCTTATACAATGAGCAGTTCTTC. It yields the protein CASSQVVGHGGALYNEQFF.